This passage covers 19 T cell receptor beta chains from one sample sequenced in a study of shared clonotypes between healthy human individuals. Some clones are missing from TCRdb's copy, which holds only in-frame ones; the method was immunoSEQ multiplex PCR. The table lists over a million clones, approximately 96% of them singletons. The sample consisted of naive CD4+ T cells sorted from blood. Described subset: CD45RA+ positively selected. The receptors come from a man aged 25 to 40 in good health.

The V and J genes are TRBV18 and TRBJ2-7, with TRBD2 identical over 8 bases. The trim removed 6 bases at V and 0 bases at J, leaving 10 bases unmatched. This CDR3 is 16 amino acids long. The germline V gene encodes CDR1 KGHSH and CDR2 LQKENI. CDR3 sequence (DNA): TGTGCCAGCTCCCTAAAAGGACTAGCCAGCTCCTACGAGCAGTACTTC. Translation: CASSLKGLASSYEQYF.

This chain joins TRBV5-4 and TRBJ1-3; unclear D gene. V shed 4 bases and J shed 0 bases, with 14 bases lying between them. This CDR3 spans 16 amino acids. CDR1 and CDR2 (germline): SGHNT, YYREEE (reference sequence). The CDR3 DNA is TGTGCCAGCAGCCTTTCCCCCGGGCCCTCTGGAAACACCATATATTTT. Translating gives CASSLSPGPSGNTIYF. The whole variable domain, remainder taken from reference TRBV5-4 and TRBJ1-3, is ETGVTQSPTHLIKTRGQQVTLRCSSQSGHNTVSWYQQALGQGPQFIFQYYREEENGRGNFPPRFSGLQFPNYSSELNVNALELDDSALYLCASSLSPGPSGNTIYFGEGSWLTVV.

The chain is built from TRBV28 and TRBJ2-7; D is perhaps TRBD1 (6 bases). Trimming took 4 bases from V and 2 from J, leaving 15 bases between them. CDR3 length: 15 residues. The V gene's germline CDR1 is MDHEN and CDR2 SYDVKM. The CDR3 is CASSSSGAQTYEQYF. The DNA of the CDR3 is TGTGCCAGCAGTTCGTCAGGGGCCCAAACCTACGAGCAGTACTTC.

The rearrangement links TRBV19 to TRBJ1-1, with D perhaps TRBD1 (5 bases). The V end was cut by 4 bases, the J end by 8 bases, with 11 bases between. The CDR3 consists of 12 residues. Germline V gene lookup returns CDR1 LNHDA and CDR2 SQIVND (reference sequence). CDR3 coding DNA: TGTGCCAGTAGTAAACAATCAGGGGAAGCTTTCTTT. Protein sequence: CASSKQSGEAFF.

This chain links TRBV5-1 with TRBJ2-3; TRBD2 might be the D (6 bases). V lost 6 bases and J lost 5, with 19 bases in between. CDR3 size: 15 residues. The germline CDR1 and CDR2 sequences are SGHRS and YFSETQ. The DNA for the CDR3 is TGCGCCAGCAAAGGGCGGGACCTTAAAGGAGATACGCAGTATTTT. It translates to CASKGRDLKGDTQYF.

The chain employs TRBV9 and TRBJ2-3; 7 nucleotides line up with TRBD2. The CDR3 contains 15 residues. After removal of 2 bases from V and 4 bases from J, the junction contained 7 bases not matched to a gene. Germline values: CDR1 SGDLS, CDR2 YYNGEE. The CDR3, as DNA: TGTGCCAGCAGCGTGCGCCGGGGGGTTGCAGATACGCAGTATTTT. It yields the protein CASSVRRGVADTQYF.

The rearrangement uses TRBV28 and TRBJ1-5; D is possibly TRBD1 (6 bases). The V gene lost 9 bases and the J gene lost 4 bases, with 10 bases spanning the gap. CDR1 and CDR2 (germline): MDHEN, SYDVKM. CDR3 size: 12 residues. The CDR3 sequence is CASNTGNQPQHF. The DNA of the CDR3 is TGTGCCAGTAATACAGGGAATCAGCCCCAGCATTTT.

As to this clone: The same CDR3 is also encoded by other DNA sequences in this sample. The chain has TRBV27 and TRBJ1-3; D is unresolved. CDR3 length: 16 residues. The germline V and J ends were trimmed by 0 bases and 0 bases, with 9 bases remaining between them. In germline, CDR1 is MNHEY, CDR2 SMNVEV (reference sequence). The CDR3: CASSLSGTFSGNTIYF. The DNA of the CDR3 is TGTGCCAGCAGTTTATCAGGAACGTTCTCTGGAAACACCATATATTTT.

The CDR3 sequence is CASSFRRSSYEQYF. CDR3 DNA sequence: TGTGCCAGCAGTTTCAGGAGGAGTTCCTACGAGCAGTACTTC. V and J are TRBV6-1 and TRBJ2-7; tentative D call: TRBD2 (5 bases). The CDR3 extends over 14 amino acids. Germline V lookup: CDR1 MNHNS, CDR2 SASEGT. Trimming removed 5 bases at V and 1 base at J, with 12 bases between.

On this clone: Other nucleotide sequences in the sample specify the same CDR3. The chain joins TRBV9 to TRBJ2-3; D is possibly TRBD1 or TRBD2 (5 bases each). Trimming shortened V by 5 bases and J by 0 bases, and 13 bases separated the two germline ends. There are 15 residues in the CDR3. CDR1 and CDR2 (germline): SGDLS, YYNGEE. CDR3 sequence: CASSSLGGSTDTQYF. The CDR3 nucleotides are TGTGCCAGCAGTTCCCTTGGGGGTAGCACAGATACGCAGTATTTT.

The chain recombines TRBV6-5 with TRBJ2-3; 9 nucleotides line up with TRBD2. Germline CDR1 and CDR2: MNHEY and SVGAGI. CDR3 length: 15 residues. The V gene end was trimmed by 6 bases and the J gene end by 5 bases; junction bases not matched to a gene: 9. The CDR3 spells CASSLSGSREDTQYF. The CDR3 bases are TGTGCCAGCAGCCTTAGCGGGAGTAGAGAAGATACGCAGTATTTT.

This chain uses TRBV19 with TRBJ1-2, with 8 nucleotides matching TRBD1. This CDR3 is 15 amino acids long. Germline trimming cut 5 bases from V and 2 bases from J; bases unmatched to any gene: 7. The germline CDR1 and CDR2 sequences are LNHDA and SQIVND (reference sequence). CDR3 sequence (DNA): TGTGCCAGTAGTGCGAGACAGGGGCTAAACTATGGCTACACCTTC. Translating it yields CASSARQGLNYGYTF. Full variable domain (remainder filled in from reference TRBV19 and TRBJ1-2): DGGITQSPKYLFRKEGQNVTLSCEQNLNHDAMYWYRQDPGQGLRLIYYSQIVNDFQKGDIAEGYSVSREKKESFPLTVTSAQKNPTAFYLCASSARQGLNYGYTFGSGTRLTVV.

The chain recombines TRBV27 with TRBJ1-4; 8 nucleotides line up with TRBD1. The CDR3 has 13 residues. V was pared by 1 base and J by 9 bases, with 1 base of the junction left unmatched. CDR1 is MNHEY, CDR2 SMNVEV, per germline (reference sequence). The CDR3 here is CASSLWDRQKLFF. CDR3 nucleotides: TGTGCCAGCAGTTTATGGGACAGGCAAAAACTGTTTTTT.

This clone has just one count. This sequence joins TRBV2 and TRBJ2-7; possibly TRBD1 for D (5 bases). Germline V CDR1 and CDR2: SNHLY, FYNNEI. The CDR3 loop spans 15 amino acids. V gave up 11 bases and J gave up 2 bases, with 22 bases separating them. In nucleotides, the CDR3 is TGTGCCGCGAACATCCGTGCAGGGCATGCCTACGAGCAGTACTTC. Protein sequence: CAANIRAGHAYEQYF.

The chain uses TRBV28 and TRBJ2-3, with a tentative D call TRBD1 (5 bases). CDR3 length: 15 amino acids. Trimming cost V 5 bases and J 1 base, with 13 bases left between them. The germline V gene has CDR1 MDHEN and CDR2 SYDVKM. CDR3 nucleotides: TGTGCCAGCAGTGAAGGGGTTTACCGCACAGATACGCAGTATTTT. Translating gives CASSEGVYRTDTQYF.

The rearrangement joins TRBV9 to TRBJ1-1, with D uncertain. This CDR3 is built from 14 residues. V shed 0 bases and J shed 1 base, with 7 bases lying between them. Germline CDR1 and CDR2: SGDLS and YYNGEE. CDR3 nucleotide sequence: TGTGCCAGCAGCGTAGTCTGGGGGAACACTGAAGCTTTCTTT. It codes for CASSVVWGNTEAFF.

This chain connects TRBV7-8 to TRBJ2-2, with no clear D. The V gene lost 0 bases and the J gene lost 2 bases, with 13 bases spanning the gap. Germline-derived CDR1 and CDR2 are SGHVS and FQNEAQ. This CDR3 contains 17 residues. The CDR3 region has the DNA TGTGCCAGCAGCTTAGCCTCAGTGTTAATCAACACCGGGGAGCTGTTTTTT. It encodes CASSLASVLINTGELFF.

The chain has TRBV9 and TRBJ1-3, with no clear D. The V end lost 3 bases, the J end lost 0 bases, and 10 bases lay between the germline ends. The CDR3 is 15 amino acids. Germline V gene lookup returns CDR1 SGDLS and CDR2 YYNGEE. The CDR3 coding sequence is TGTGCCAGCAGCGCGAGTACGAGCTCTGGAAACACCATATATTTT. It yields the protein CASSASTSSGNTIYF.

The CDR3 bases are TGTGCCAGCAAAAGAGGGGGGAGCGATCAGCCCCAGCATTTT. Translating it yields CASKRGGSDQPQHF. The gene calls are TRBV28 and TRBJ1-5, with D possibly matching TRBD1 (6 bases). Deletions cut 7 bases from V and 5 bases from J, with 15 bases between. This CDR3 is 14 amino acids long. The germline V gene encodes CDR1 MDHEN and CDR2 SYDVKM.